This TCR beta chain was recorded in a study of CD8 T cells in ankylosing spondylitis. Ten or more counts support this clonotype. CDR3 length: 14 amino acids. The germline V and J ends were trimmed by 7 bases and 2 bases, with 11 bases remaining between them. TCRdb reprocessed the 5' RACE reads with MiXCR, giving one entry per CDR3 protein. This sample has 350,000 or so distinct CDR3 sequences, with 9.5% to 13% found just once. The specimen was blood, either unsorted or a sorted T cell fraction (not recorded which). The receptor comes from a female donor with ankylosing spondylitis or in good health (not recorded which). The chain joins TRBV12-3 or TRBV12-4 to TRBJ2-2; maybe TRBD2 (5 bases). As DNA, the CDR3 is TGTGCCAGCACGAAACGGGGAAACACCGGGGAGCTGTTTTTT. Translated, it gives CASTKRGNTGELFF.